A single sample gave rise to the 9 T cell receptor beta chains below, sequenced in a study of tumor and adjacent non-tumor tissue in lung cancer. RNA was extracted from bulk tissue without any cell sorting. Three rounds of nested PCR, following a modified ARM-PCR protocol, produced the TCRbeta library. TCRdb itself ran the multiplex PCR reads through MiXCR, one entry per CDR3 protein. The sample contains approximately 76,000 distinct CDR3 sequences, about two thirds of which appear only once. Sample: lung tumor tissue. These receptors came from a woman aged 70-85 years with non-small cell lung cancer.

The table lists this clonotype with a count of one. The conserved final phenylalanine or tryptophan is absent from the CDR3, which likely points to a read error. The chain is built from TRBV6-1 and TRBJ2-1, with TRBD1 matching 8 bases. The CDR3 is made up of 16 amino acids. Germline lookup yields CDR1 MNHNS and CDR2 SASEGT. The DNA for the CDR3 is TGTGCTAGCGCCCTTATCGCAGGAGACAGGGGAGATGAGCAGTTCGTC. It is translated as CASALIAGDRGDEQFV.

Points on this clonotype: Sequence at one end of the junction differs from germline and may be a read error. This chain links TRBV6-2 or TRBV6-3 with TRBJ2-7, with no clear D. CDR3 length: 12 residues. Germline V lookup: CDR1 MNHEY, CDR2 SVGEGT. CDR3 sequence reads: CVGSYPAYDQYF. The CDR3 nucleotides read TGTGTCGGCAGCTACCCAGCCTACGATCAGTACTTC.

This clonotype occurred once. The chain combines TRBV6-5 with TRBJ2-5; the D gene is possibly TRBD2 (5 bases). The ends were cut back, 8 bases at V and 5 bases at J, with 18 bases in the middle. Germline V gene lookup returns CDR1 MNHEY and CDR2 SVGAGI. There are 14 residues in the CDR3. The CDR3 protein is CASGVASRWETQYF. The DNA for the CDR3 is TGTGCCAGCGGTGTCGCTAGCAGGTGGGAGACCCAGTACTTC.

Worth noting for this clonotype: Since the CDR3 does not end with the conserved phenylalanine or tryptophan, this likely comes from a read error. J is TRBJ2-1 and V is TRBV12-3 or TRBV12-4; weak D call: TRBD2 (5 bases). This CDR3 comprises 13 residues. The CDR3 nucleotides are TGTGCTAGCAGCTTGGGAGTTCGAGATGAGCAGTTCGTC. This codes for CASSLGVRDEQFV.

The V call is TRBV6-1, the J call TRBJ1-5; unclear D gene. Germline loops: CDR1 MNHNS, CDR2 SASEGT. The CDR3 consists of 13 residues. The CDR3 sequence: CAITRTLKQPQHF. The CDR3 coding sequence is TGTGCTATAACCCGCACCCTCAAACAGCCCCAGCATTTT.

The CDR3 is CASSGSGSTDTQYF. For the CDR3, the DNA is TGTGCCAGCAGCGGTAGCGGGAGCACAGATACGCAGTATTTT. This sequence joins TRBV9 and TRBJ2-3; 7 bases are shared with TRBD2. The CDR3 extends over 14 amino acids. Germline V CDR1 and CDR2: SGDLS, YYNGEE. With V trimmed by 3 bases and J by 0 bases, 1 base remained unmatched.

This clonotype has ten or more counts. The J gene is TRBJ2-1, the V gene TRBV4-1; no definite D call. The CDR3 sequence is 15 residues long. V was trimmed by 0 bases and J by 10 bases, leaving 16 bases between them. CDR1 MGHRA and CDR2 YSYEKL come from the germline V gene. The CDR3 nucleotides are TGCGCCAGCAGCCAAGAAGGGATCCAGCTGGAAGAGCAGTTCTTC. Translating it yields CASSQEGIQLEEQFF.

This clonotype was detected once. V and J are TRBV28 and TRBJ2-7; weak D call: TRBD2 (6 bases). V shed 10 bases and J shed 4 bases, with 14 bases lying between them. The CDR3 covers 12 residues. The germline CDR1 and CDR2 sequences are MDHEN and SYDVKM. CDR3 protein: CANRAGGYEQYF. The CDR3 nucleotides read TGTGCCAATAGGGCCGGGGGTTACGAGCAGTACTTC.

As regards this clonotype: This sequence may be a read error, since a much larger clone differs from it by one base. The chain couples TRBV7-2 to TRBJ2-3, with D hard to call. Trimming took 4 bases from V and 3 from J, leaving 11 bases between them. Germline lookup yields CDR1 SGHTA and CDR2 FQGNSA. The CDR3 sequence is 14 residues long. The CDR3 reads CASSSASLTDTQYF. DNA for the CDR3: TGTGCCAGCAGCTCAGCCTCTCTTACAGATACGCAGTATTTT.